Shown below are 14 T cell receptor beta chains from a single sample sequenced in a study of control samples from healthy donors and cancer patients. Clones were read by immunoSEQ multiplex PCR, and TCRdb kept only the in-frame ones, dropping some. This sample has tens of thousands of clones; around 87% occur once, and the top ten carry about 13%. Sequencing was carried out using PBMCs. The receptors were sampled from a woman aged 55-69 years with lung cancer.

This CDR3 reads CASSVEGGPSTGELFF. The CDR3 nucleotides are TGTGCCAGCAGCGTAGAGGGAGGGCCGAGCACCGGGGAGCTGTTTTTT. The chain has TRBV9 and TRBJ2-2, with 7 bases lining up with TRBD2. Germline values: CDR1 SGDLS, CDR2 YYNGEE. This CDR3 region has 16 residues. The trim removed 0 bases at V and 4 bases at J, leaving 6 bases unmatched.

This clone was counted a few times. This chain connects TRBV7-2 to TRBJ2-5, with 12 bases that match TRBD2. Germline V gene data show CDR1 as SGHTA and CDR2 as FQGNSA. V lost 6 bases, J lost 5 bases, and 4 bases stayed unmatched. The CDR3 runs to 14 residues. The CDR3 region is CASSGLAGIETQYF. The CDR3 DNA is TGTGCCAGCAGTGGACTAGCGGGAATTGAGACCCAGTACTTC.

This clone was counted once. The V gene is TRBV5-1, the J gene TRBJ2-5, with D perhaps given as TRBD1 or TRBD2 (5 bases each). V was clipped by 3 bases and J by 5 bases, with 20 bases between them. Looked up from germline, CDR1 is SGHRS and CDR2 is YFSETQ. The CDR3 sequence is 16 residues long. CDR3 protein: CASSSTGTGPAETQYF. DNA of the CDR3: TGCGCCAGCAGCTCAACCGGGACGGGCCCTGCCGAGACCCAGTACTTC.

The CDR3 is CASSTPGRNTEAFF. The CDR3 DNA reads TGTGCCAGCAGCACCCCAGGGCGGAACACTGAAGCTTTCTTT. This chain uses TRBV4-2 with TRBJ1-1, with TRBD1 as a possible D gene (5 bases). This CDR3 has 14 residues. Deletions cut 5 bases from V and 1 base from J, with 11 bases between. The germline CDR1 and CDR2 sequences are LGHNA and YNFKEQ.

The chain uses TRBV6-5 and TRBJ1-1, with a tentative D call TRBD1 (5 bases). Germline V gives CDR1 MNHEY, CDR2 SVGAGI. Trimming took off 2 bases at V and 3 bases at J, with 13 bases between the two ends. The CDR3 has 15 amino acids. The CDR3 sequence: CASSYRPGDYTEAFF. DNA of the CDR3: TGTGCCAGCAGTTACCGCCCCGGGGACTACACTGAAGCTTTCTTT.

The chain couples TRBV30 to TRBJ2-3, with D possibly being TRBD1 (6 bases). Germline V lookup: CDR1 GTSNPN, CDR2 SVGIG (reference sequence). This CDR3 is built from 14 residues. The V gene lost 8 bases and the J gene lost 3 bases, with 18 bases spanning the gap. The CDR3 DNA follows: TGTGCCCGCTCAGGGGCCGGATGGACAGATACGCAGTATTTT. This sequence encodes CARSGAGWTDTQYF.

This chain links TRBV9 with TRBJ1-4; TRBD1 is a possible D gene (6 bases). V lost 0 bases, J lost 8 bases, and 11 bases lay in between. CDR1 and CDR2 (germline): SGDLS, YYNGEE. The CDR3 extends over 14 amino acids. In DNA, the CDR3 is TGTGCCAGCAGCGTAGAGATACAGGGCGAAAAACTGTTTTTT. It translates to CASSVEIQGEKLFF.

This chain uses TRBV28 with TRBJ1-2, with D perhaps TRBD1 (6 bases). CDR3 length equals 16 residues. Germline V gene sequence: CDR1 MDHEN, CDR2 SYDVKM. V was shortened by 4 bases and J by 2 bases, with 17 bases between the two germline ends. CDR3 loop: CASSSLGTTGNYGYTF. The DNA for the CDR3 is TGTGCCAGCAGTTCGTTGGGGACCACAGGGAACTATGGCTACACCTTC.

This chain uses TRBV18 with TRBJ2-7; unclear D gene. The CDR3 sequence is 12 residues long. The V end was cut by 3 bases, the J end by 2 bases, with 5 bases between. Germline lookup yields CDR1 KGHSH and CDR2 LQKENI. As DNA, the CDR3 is TGTGCCAGCTCACCCGAAACCTACGAGCAGTACTTC. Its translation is CASSPETYEQYF.

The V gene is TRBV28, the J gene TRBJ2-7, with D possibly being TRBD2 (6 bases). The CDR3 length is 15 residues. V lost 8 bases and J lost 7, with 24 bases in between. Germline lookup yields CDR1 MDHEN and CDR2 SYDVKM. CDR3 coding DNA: TGTGCCAGCCCCCCGGGTAGCGGTCAGAAAGGGGAGCAGTACTTC. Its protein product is CASPPGSGQKGEQYF.

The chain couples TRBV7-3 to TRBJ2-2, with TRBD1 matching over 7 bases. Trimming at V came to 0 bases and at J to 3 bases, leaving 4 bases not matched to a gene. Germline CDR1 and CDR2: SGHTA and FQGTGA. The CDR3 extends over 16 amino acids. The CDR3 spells CASSLTRQGDTGELFF. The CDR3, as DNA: TGTGCCAGCAGCTTAACGAGACAGGGAGACACCGGGGAGCTGTTTTTT. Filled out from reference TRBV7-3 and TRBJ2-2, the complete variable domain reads GAGVSQTPSNKVTEKGKYVELRCDPISGHTALYWYRQSLGQGPEFLIYFQGTGAADDSGLPNDRFFAVRPEGSVSTLKIQRTERGDSAVYLCASSLTRQGDTGELFFGEGSRLTVL.

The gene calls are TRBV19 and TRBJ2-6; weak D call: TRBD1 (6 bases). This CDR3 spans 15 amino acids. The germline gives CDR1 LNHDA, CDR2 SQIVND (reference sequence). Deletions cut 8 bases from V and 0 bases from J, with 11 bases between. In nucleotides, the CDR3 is TGTGCCAGTGGGACACCGAGCTCTGGGGCCAACGTCCTGACTTTC. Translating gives CASGTPSSGANVLTF.

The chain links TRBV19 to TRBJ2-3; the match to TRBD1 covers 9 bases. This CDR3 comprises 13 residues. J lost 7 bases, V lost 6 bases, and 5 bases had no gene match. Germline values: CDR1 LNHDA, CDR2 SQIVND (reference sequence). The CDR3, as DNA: TGTGCCAGTAGCGGACAGGGGCGAAATACGCAGTATTTT. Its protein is CASSGQGRNTQYF.

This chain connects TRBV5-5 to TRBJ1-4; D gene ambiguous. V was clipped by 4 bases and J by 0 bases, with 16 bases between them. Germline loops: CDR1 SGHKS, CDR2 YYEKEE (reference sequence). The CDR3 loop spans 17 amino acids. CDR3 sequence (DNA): TGTGCCAGCAGCCCCCACACCATTAGCTCAACTAATGAAAAACTGTTTTTT. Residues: CASSPHTISSTNEKLFF.